The 23 T cell receptor beta chains below were found in one sample sequenced in a study of cytomegalovirus exposure and HLA in healthy donors. Clones were read by immunoSEQ multiplex PCR, and TCRdb kept only the in-frame ones, dropping some. The sample lists about 73,000 clones; around nine tenths were seen once. The sequenced material came from PBMCs. The receptors shown here come from a woman between 18 and 29 years old in good health and CMV-seropositive.

The V gene is TRBV7-2, the J gene TRBJ1-5; D might be TRBD1 (6 bases). CDR3 size: 13 residues. V was pared by 8 bases and J by 3 bases, with 11 bases between. Germline values: CDR1 SGHTA, CDR2 FQGNSA. CDR3 protein: CASSSGVNQPQHF. For the CDR3, the DNA is TGTGCCAGCTCTTCAGGGGTCAATCAGCCCCAGCATTTT.

The V and J genes are TRBV30 and TRBJ1-2; D is uncertain. Per germline, CDR1 GTSNPN and CDR2 SVGIG (reference sequence). V was shortened by 2 bases and J by 6 bases, with 7 bases between the two germline ends. The CDR3 has 11 residues. The CDR3 DNA reads TGTGCCTGGAGTCGTGGAGATGGCTACACCTTC. Translating it yields CAWSRGDGYTF. The whole variable domain, filled in from reference TRBV30 and TRBJ1-2, reads SQTIHQWPATLVQPVGSPLSLECTVEGTSNPNLYWYRQAAGRGLQLLFYSVGIGQISSEVPQNLSASRPQDRQFILSSKKLLLSDSGFYLCAWSRGDGYTFGSGTRLTVV.

V gene TRBV27 combines with J gene TRBJ1-2; a possible D gene is TRBD1 (6 bases). The germline gives CDR1 MNHEY, CDR2 SMNVEV (reference sequence). Trimming stripped 2 bases from V and 2 bases from J, with 9 bases between. The CDR3 has 14 residues. The CDR3 DNA is TGTGCCAGCAGTTTAACGGGGGGCAACTATGGCTACACCTTC. This codes for CASSLTGGNYGYTF.

CDR3 DNA sequence: TGTGCCAGCAGTGACCGGGACACAGATCAGCCCCAGCATTTT. This codes for CASSDRDTDQPQHF. The V gene is TRBV6-1, the J gene TRBJ1-5, with D possibly matching TRBD1 (6 bases). This CDR3 spans 14 amino acids. Trimming took 3 bases from V and 5 from J, leaving 11 bases between them. In germline, CDR1 is MNHNS, CDR2 SASEGT.

CDR3 protein: CAWSVGGGRDTQYF. CDR3 in DNA: TGTGCCTGGAGTGTAGGGGGGGGAAGGGATACGCAGTATTTT. This chain uses TRBV30 with TRBJ2-3, with D tentatively TRBD2 (7 bases). Germline CDR1 reads GTSNPN; CDR2 reads SVGIG (reference sequence). The CDR3 contains 14 residues. V was pared by 0 bases and J by 6 bases, with 13 bases between.

The chain is built from TRBV4-1 and TRBJ1-1, with 10 bases lining up with TRBD1. The germline V gene encodes CDR1 MGHRA and CDR2 YSYEKL. CDR3 length equals 14 residues. Trimming took 6 bases from V and 6 from J; bases not matched to a gene: 7. The CDR3 bases are TGCGCCAGCAGGGAACCGGGACAGGGGCCTGAAGCTTTCTTT. Translating gives CASREPGQGPEAFF.

The chain combines TRBV6-1 with TRBJ1-2; possibly TRBD1 for D (6 bases). This CDR3 contains 13 residues. V gave up 3 bases and J gave up 7 bases, with 12 bases separating them. Germline V gene lookup returns CDR1 MNHNS and CDR2 SASEGT. CDR3 nucleotide sequence: TGTGCCAGCAGTGACAGGCCGGACAGTGGCTACACCTTC. As protein: CASSDRPDSGYTF.

V is TRBV6-1 and J is TRBJ2-7; 9 nucleotides line up with TRBD1. J was trimmed by 3 bases and V by 6 bases; bases with no gene match: 3. CDR1 and CDR2 from the germline V gene are MNHNS and SASEGT. The CDR3 sequence is 13 residues long. The CDR3 bases are TGTGCCAGCAGGAGGGACAGGGTCTACGAGCAGTACTTC. It encodes CASRRDRVYEQYF.

This chain joins TRBV28 and TRBJ1-1; D uncertain. Germline V gene lookup returns CDR1 MDHEN and CDR2 SYDVKM. The CDR3 runs to 14 residues. V was shortened by 2 bases and J by 1 base, with 8 bases between the two germline ends. Here the CDR3 DNA reads TGTGCCAGCAGTTTAGGACGGGGGAACACTGAAGCTTTCTTT. Its translation is CASSLGRGNTEAFF.

The chain couples TRBV7-8 to TRBJ2-1; 7 bases fit TRBD1. Trimming removed 5 bases from V and 5 bases from J; junction bases left unmatched: 15. Germline assignment: CDR1 SGHVS and CDR2 FQNEAQ. The CDR3 is made up of 17 amino acids. This CDR3 reads CASSRAGDRVWDNEQFF. The CDR3 DNA sequence: TGTGCCAGCAGCCGAGCCGGAGACAGGGTGTGGGACAATGAGCAGTTCTTC.

The genes are TRBV27 and TRBJ1-3; tentatively, D is TRBD1 (5 bases). The germline V and J ends were trimmed by 5 bases and 1 base, with 9 bases remaining between them. Germline V lookup: CDR1 MNHEY, CDR2 SMNVEV (reference sequence). CDR3 size: 14 residues. For the CDR3, the DNA is TGTGCCAGCAGTCTCACAGGTTCTGGAAACACCATATATTTT. This translates into CASSLTGSGNTIYF.

The chain has TRBV6-6 and TRBJ2-1; TRBD1 matches 8 bases. CDR3 size: 15 residues. CDR1 and CDR2 from the germline V gene are MNHNY and SVGAGI (reference sequence). The V gene end was trimmed by 5 bases and the J gene end by 6 bases; junction bases not matched to a gene: 9. The CDR3 DNA sequence: TGTGCCAGCAGTCGCGCCGGGACAGGACTCAATGAGCAGTTCTTC. It specifies CASSRAGTGLNEQFF.

The rearrangement joins TRBV4-2 to TRBJ2-1; 8 bases match TRBD1. CDR1 is LGHNA and CDR2 is YNFKEQ in the germline V gene. The CDR3 is made up of 16 amino acids. Trimming took 0 bases from V and 2 from J; bases not matched to a gene: 3. The CDR3 nucleotides are TGTGCCAGCAGCCAAGATCCAGGGGGCGCCTACAATGAGCAGTTCTTC. Protein product: CASSQDPGGAYNEQFF.

The chain is built from TRBV7-2 and TRBJ2-5; TRBD1 might be the D (5 bases). CDR1 and CDR2 from the germline V gene are SGHTA and FQGNSA. CDR3 length: 14 amino acids. V lost 2 bases to trimming and J lost 2 bases, with 9 bases between them. As DNA, the CDR3 is TGTGCCAGCAGCTTACAGGGAATACAAGAGACCCAGTACTTC. It encodes CASSLQGIQETQYF.

There are a few counts of this clone. The gene calls are TRBV28 and TRBJ1-3; possible D gene TRBD1, 6 bases. The CDR3 loop spans 15 amino acids. The germline gives CDR1 MDHEN, CDR2 SYDVKM. Trimming took 6 bases from V and 3 from J, leaving 15 bases between them. CDR3: CASSYALGGGNTIYF. The CDR3, as DNA: TGTGCCAGCAGCTATGCCCTAGGGGGTGGAAACACCATATATTTT. The whole variable domain, remainder taken from reference TRBV28 and TRBJ1-3, is DVKVTQSSRYLVKRTGEKVFLECVQDMDHENMFWYRQDPGLGLRLIYFSYDVKMKEKGDIPEGYSVSREKKERFSLILESASTNQTSMYLCASSYALGGGNTIYFGEGSWLTVV.

The chain recombines TRBV19 with TRBJ1-5; D is undetermined. There are 14 residues in the CDR3. Trimming left V 3 bases short and J 1 base short, with 7 bases between. In germline, CDR1 is LNHDA, CDR2 SQIVND (reference sequence). The CDR3 nucleotides are TGTGCCAGTAGTATCTCCTTGAGCAATCAGCCCCAGCATTTT. Encoded protein: CASSISLSNQPQHF.

The chain links TRBV2 to TRBJ2-3; maybe TRBD2 (5 bases). The germline V gene has CDR1 SNHLY and CDR2 FYNNEI. Trimming pared 11 bases from V and 2 bases from J, leaving 17 bases between. This CDR3 is built from 14 residues. The CDR3 DNA follows: TGTGCCTGTGGGAAGAGGGTTTCCACAGATACGCAGTATTTT. Translated, it gives CACGKRVSTDTQYF.

Turning to this clone: This may stem from a read error, because a much larger clone lies one nucleotide away. V and J are TRBV6-1 and TRBJ2-1; 14 bases match TRBD2. This CDR3 is built from 15 residues. V was clipped by 4 bases and J by 4 bases; unmatched bases: 0. From germline, CDR1 is MNHNS and CDR2 SASEGT. The CDR3 region has the DNA TGTGCCAGCAGTGGACTAGCGGGGGGGTACAATGAGCAGTTCTTC. Amino acids: CASSGLAGGYNEQFF.

J is TRBJ2-2 and V is TRBV6-1; 9 nucleotides agree with TRBD2. Germline lookup yields CDR1 MNHNS and CDR2 SASEGT. V lost 10 bases and J lost 3; bases outside the gene matches: 6. This CDR3 spans 14 amino acids. The CDR3 region is CATNSGSDTGELFF. CDR3 nucleotides: TGTGCCACCAATAGCGGGAGCGACACCGGGGAGCTGTTTTTT.

V gene TRBV28 combines with J gene TRBJ1-1, with D possibly being TRBD1 (5 bases). The CDR3 length is 14 residues. V gave up 1 base and J gave up 0 bases, with 6 bases separating them. Germline loops: CDR1 MDHEN, CDR2 SYDVKM. The CDR3 sequence is CASSLSGMNTEAFF. In DNA, the CDR3 is TGTGCCAGCAGTTTATCAGGGATGAACACTGAAGCTTTCTTT.

This chain links TRBV4-1 with TRBJ1-2; D call uncertain. CDR1 and CDR2 from the germline V gene are MGHRA and YSYEKL. With 0 bases removed from V and 8 bases from J, the gap between germline ends came to 13 bases. This CDR3 comprises 14 residues. For the CDR3, the DNA is TGCGCCAGCAGCCAAGACGTGGCAACCTGGGGCTACACCTTC. Amino acids: CASSQDVATWGYTF.

The chain recombines TRBV28 with TRBJ2-6, with TRBD2 matching 7 bases. The ends lost 2 bases at V and 4 bases at J; junction bases unmatched: 2. There are 15 residues in the CDR3. Germline V gene data show CDR1 as MDHEN and CDR2 as SYDVKM. The CDR3 nucleotides read TGTGCCAGCAGTTTAGCGGGGGTCGGGGCCAACGTCCTGACTTTC. It codes for CASSLAGVGANVLTF.

This chain joins TRBV29-1 and TRBJ1-2; the D gene is possibly TRBD1 (6 bases). Germline loops: CDR1 SQVTM, CDR2 ANQGSEA. The ends were cut back, 3 bases at V and 5 bases at J, with 7 bases in the middle. This CDR3 contains 11 residues. In nucleotides, the CDR3 is TGCAGCGTTGACAGGGGTTATGGCTACACCTTC. This translates into CSVDRGYGYTF. Full variable domain (rest looked up from reference TRBV29-1 and TRBJ1-2): SAVISQKPSRDICQRGTSLTIQCQVDSQVTMMFWYRQQPGQSLTLIATANQGSEATYESGFVIDKFPISRPNLTFSTLTVSNMSPEDSSIYLCSVDRGYGYTFGSGTRLTVV.